Listed below are T cell receptor beta chains from one sample, sequenced in a study of radiotherapy plus CTLA-4 blockade in lung cancer. This table comes from immunoSEQ multiplex PCR, and its TCRdb copy is limited to in-frame clones, with some not included. The sample lists roughly 50,000 clones, approximately 76% occurring once. The sequencing used peripheral blood, collected from a patient treated with radiotherapy plus ipilimumab. The origin of the receptors is a human donor with non-small cell lung cancer who had stable disease on radiotherapy plus ipilimumab. Both conserved end residues are part of each CDR3. Each record gives: D gene, J gene, V gene, CDR3 protein. A D gene is named only where the DNA matches it firmly.

>TRBD2|TRBJ2-3|TRBV19
CASSIVSLAGGPDTQYF
>TRBD1|TRBJ1-6|TRBV7-8
CASSISGTGNSPLHF
>TRBD1|TRBJ1-5|TRBV15
CATRGQGASNQPQHF
>-|TRBJ1-5|TRBV28
CASRQGGSNQPQHF
>-|TRBJ1-1|TRBV9
CASSLRQVSEAFF
>TRBD1|TRBJ1-1|TRBV11-3
CASSLQGALNTEAFF
>-|TRBJ1-2|TRBV28
CASSPSDYGYTF
>TRBD1|TRBJ1-1|TRBV13
CASSRRRGLTEAFF
>-|TRBJ1-3|TRBV7-9
CASSFPGSGNTIYF
>-|TRBJ1-1|TRBV5-1
CASKEAGPGRGRTEAFF
>-|TRBJ2-7|TRBV29-1
CSVEMAGLTYEQYF
>TRBD1|TRBJ1-1|TRBV29-1
CSVEMPHGTGGRDTEAFF
>-|TRBJ2-3|TRBV4-3
CASSQDQNTDTQYF
>TRBD1|TRBJ2-5|TRBV30
CAWSDQGERGETQYF
>-|TRBJ1-2|TRBV30
CASERYGYTF
>-|TRBJ1-1|TRBV19
CASSMLQRPGTEAFF
>TRBD1|TRBJ2-7|TRBV30
CAWSSQGRGPYEQYF
>-|TRBJ1-2|TRBV7-6
CASSPQGYGYTF
>-|TRBJ1-4|TRBV21-1
CASSKETPQGGYEKLFF
>-|TRBJ2-5|TRBV6-5
CASKRGETQYF
>TRBD1|TRBJ1-6|TRBV6-1
CASRPGQGGSPLHF
>TRBD1|TRBJ2-5|TRBV5-1
CASSVGTVQETQYF
>-|TRBJ1-1|TRBV4-1
CASSFRANTEAFF
>TRBD1|TRBJ1-1|TRBV10-2
CASRETGGPGTEAFF
>-|TRBJ2-7|TRBV7-6
CASSLDGVGSYEQYF
>TRBD2|TRBJ2-5|TRBV30
CAWSVGLAGGAGETQYF
>-|TRBJ1-4|TRBV10-3
CAISESQATNEKLFF
>TRBD1|TRBJ1-5|TRBV6-1
CARSGSTGNQPQHF
>TRBD2|TRBJ2-1|TRBV6-6
CASSPLLAALGEQFF
>TRBD1|TRBJ2-5|TRBV11-2
CASSRDSQLRETQYF
>-|TRBJ1-1|TRBV30
CAWRTGLPNTEAFF
>TRBD1|TRBJ1-2|TRBV27
CASRLQGNYGYTF
>-|TRBJ1-3|TRBV29-1
CSVSQGEENTIYF
>TRBD1|TRBJ2-2|TRBV5-4
CASSLQGALSGELFF
>-|TRBJ1-1|TRBV10-3
CAITFDGGRTEAFF
>-|TRBJ1-2|TRBV4-1
CASSQGQVDLDNYGYTF
>-|TRBJ1-5|TRBV19
CASSMGPQGQPQHF
>TRBD1|TRBJ1-3|TRBV7-2
CASSLATGGAGNTIYF
>-|TRBJ1-2|TRBV28
CASSLDLYGYTF
>-|TRBJ1-6|TRBV9
CASSEEGNYNSPLHF
>-|TRBJ1-4|TRBV30
CAWQRPVTDEKLFF
>-|TRBJ2-5|TRBV7-7
CASSLVSGGQETQYF
>-|TRBJ2-2|TRBV7-2
CASSPLSRTGELFF
>-|TRBJ2-3|TRBV13
CASSSRESDTQYF
>-|TRBJ1-5|TRBV7-8
CASSPIQGSNQPQHF
>-|TRBJ1-1|TRBV7-9
CASSLQSNTEAFF
>-|TRBJ1-5|TRBV6-4
CASSEGEGNQPQHF
>-|TRBJ2-3|TRBV4-1
CASSHGVEDTQYF
>TRBD2|TRBJ2-5|TRBV7-2
CASSLAASGAETQYF
>TRBD1|TRBJ2-1|TRBV15
CATSSGDRVSEQFF
>-|TRBJ1-1|TRBV19
CASSIRNTEAFF
>-|TRBJ1-1|TRBV21-1
CASSPRTGGEGTEAFF
>-|TRBJ1-1|TRBV7-2
CASSATRTHTEAFF
>-|TRBJ2-3|TRBV7-3
CASSSGFGDTQYF
>-|TRBJ1-1|TRBV28
CASSLGGAQRQAFF
>-|TRBJ2-2|TRBV5-1
CASSLNQATGELFF